Sequencing of this T cell receptor (beta chain) was carried out in a study of shared clonotypes between healthy human individuals (dated by TCRdb to between 2020 and 2021). About the investigation overall: The cohort included three men and a couple of women between 18 and 49 years of age. To increase sequencing depth and limit assay-specific biases, TCR repertoire library preparation and sequencing were carried out by different laboratories using diverse techniques. The study deeply sequenced blood TCR repertoires of several healthy adults to estimate repertoire size and the extent of clonotype sharing between individuals. For each donor, CD4 naive and CD4 memory were each given three plates, CD8 naive was given two plates, and CD8 memory was given one plate. Between about 0.94 and 10 billion PBMCs per donor were obtained by leukapheresis. Overall study results and their limits: Only blood was sampled, and tissue TCR repertoires likely differ from those in blood. Sharing across a few donors was observed for approximately 5% of naive CD4, less than 4% of naive CD8, 2% to 2.5% of memory CD4, and around 0.44% of memory CD8 clonotypes. Compared with non-shared clonotypes, clonotypes shared by all four sorted-subset donors had higher generation probabilities. Based on pairwise subsampling, the degree of clonotype sharing among donors was expected to be affected by sequencing depth. Naive subsets generally had larger estimated clonotype richness than memory subsets. Incomplete sequencing was indicated by rarefaction of sorted-subset datasets, despite the large sequencing depth. Because the study included only a small number of donors, the genetic and exposure-history diversity represented was limited.

The V end loses 1 base and the J end loses 1 base, and a stretch of 4 bases separates them. CDR1 and CDR2 were assigned from the germline V gene as SGHTA and FQGNSA. The CDR3, cysteine through phenylalanine, is 13 amino acids long. Of all the DNA, just the CDR3 is kept, 39 bases in frame from base 1. CD8 naive samples were CD45RO-negative cells positively selected for CCR7, giving a CD45RA+CCR7+ population that excluded TemRA cells. The donors were healthy, HIV-negative adults with no recently reported acute infections or vaccinations. Only Caucasian adults living in Nashville, Tennessee, USA were represented among the donors. Blood was collected by leukapheresis, and PBMCs were isolated by Ficoll-Histopaque density gradient centrifugation and then cryopreserved in liquid nitrogen vapor phase. Analytical flow cytometry was used to check the purity and quantity of every magnetically sorted T cell population. Each sorted fraction had its genomic DNA isolated and then quantified by UV absorbance on a Nanodrop 2000c.

Using the deep immunoSEQ assay, multiplex PCR amplified TCR CDR3 regions from genomic DNA. Extracted genomic DNA from each cell subset was distributed evenly across all wells of several immunoSEQ 96-well plates, and each plate was treated as a replicate. For sorted subsets, approximately 0.2 ug of genomic DNA, equivalent to 25,000 to 35,000 T cell genomes, went into each replicate PCR. Purified libraries were quantified with a Qubit 3.0 fluorometer, sized on a Bioanalyzer 2100, and re-quantified with the KAPA Library Quantification kit. Each immunoSEQ 96-well plate was sequenced on its own single-read 150-cycle Illumina NextSeq 550 flow cell. The original pipeline was this. Because the immunoSEQ output held only junctional sequences and lacked quality scores, the filtering could not match the filtering applied to full-length reads. To assign V/J genes and CDR3, sequences were annotated using PyIR, a Python wrapper for IgBLAST v1.9, with IMGT germline references. Reads were removed for weak V/J assignments (E-value above 1e-6), missing CDR3, stop codons, out-of-frame junctions, or ambiguous translated residues. V3J clonotypes were defined as sequences sharing an identical inferred V gene, J gene, and CDR3 amino acid sequence. To compute the percentage overlap between repertoires, the number of shared unique clonotypes was divided by the size of the smaller repertoire. Repertoire richness was assessed with RTK rarefaction, the Chao1 estimator, and Recon v2.1 estimates of unobserved clonotypes. OLGA was used to compute generation probabilities for all TCRbeta clonotypes that the gDNA method yielded from several donors. As stored in TCRdb, this immuneACCESS dataset retains in-frame rearrangements with V and J assigned. A fraction of the clones does not appear; measured against another copy, unresolved V genes explain less than half of the discrepancy, and the remainder lacks a known reason. V and J calls and clone size are copied from that table; D and trimming were computed from the DNA. The sample table records some 1,900,000 clones; about 95% of these occur just once. The top ten clones comprise under 1.5% of the sample.

Worth noting for this clone: Its antigen specificity is not known. The record has no base qualities; no much larger clone is one base away.

The V and J genes are TRBV7-2 and TRBJ1-2; the D gene cannot be named for sure. The receptor's source is a man younger than 35 in good health. Sequencing used naive CD8+ T cells sorted from blood. This specimen's cell subset or site label, interpreted: CD45RA+CCR7+. The sequenced DNA is TGTGCCAGCAGCTTAGGCGATAACTATGGCTACACCTTC. This gives the protein CASSLGDNYGYTF.